The clone carrying this TCR beta chain was recorded at least ten times. These data come from a study of OX40 agonist ivuxolimab in advanced cancers. The protocol was immunoSEQ multiplex PCR, while the TCRdb copy is restricted to in-frame clones and leaves out a portion. The data contain 75,000 to 100,000 clones, roughly 91% of them singletons. The TCR originated in an adult with an advanced solid tumor such as melanoma, head and neck, liver or kidney cancer. The specimen comprised CD4+ or CD8+ T cells sorted from blood, sampled in a trial of the OX40 agonist ivuxolimab.

Written as DNA, the CDR3 is TGCGCCAGCAGGGACCTGACAGGGGGCGCGGACACCGGGGAGCTGTTTTTT. Its protein product is CASRDLTGGADTGELFF. The rearrangement uses TRBV4-1 and TRBJ2-2; 10 bases fit TRBD1. The CDR3 consists of 17 residues. Losses at the gene ends were 6 bases for V and 3 bases for J; bases not matched to a gene: 10. In germline, CDR1 is MGHRA, CDR2 YSYEKL.